A single sample is the source of the 13 T cell receptor beta chains below, sequenced in a study of cytotoxic CD8 clonotypes in ibrutinib-treated CLL. Sequencing used immunoSEQ multiplex PCR; TCRdb keeps in-frame clones, though not all of them. The table includes tens of thousands of clones, 83% detected once. The sequences come from PBMCs, collected after 24 months of ibrutinib treatment. The receptors come from a human donor with chronic lymphocytic leukemia.

This clone was seen just once. The chain links TRBV2 to TRBJ1-4, with D uncertain. The V end lost 6 bases, the J end lost 0 bases, and 14 bases lay between the germline ends. This CDR3 comprises 16 residues. Germline V gives CDR1 SNHLY, CDR2 FYNNEI. This CDR3 is CASSPAGFATNEKLFF. For the CDR3, the DNA is TGTGCCAGCAGCCCAGCGGGGTTTGCAACTAATGAAAAACTGTTTTTT.

This chain uses TRBV2 with TRBJ1-5; no clear D. The germline V gene has CDR1 SNHLY and CDR2 FYNNEI. This CDR3 is built from 14 residues. The V end lost 7 bases, the J end lost 0 bases, and 10 bases lay between the germline ends. The CDR3 loop reads CASTLVSSNQPQHF. The CDR3 region has the DNA TGTGCCAGCACTCTGGTTAGTAGCAATCAGCCCCAGCATTTT.

The gene calls are TRBV7-2 and TRBJ2-1; 9 bases match TRBD2. This CDR3 region has 15 residues. The V and J ends lost 8 bases and 7 bases, in that order; junction bases with no gene match: 12. Germline-derived CDR1 and CDR2 are SGHTA and FQGNSA. CDR3 amino acids: CASGRARGGVNEQFF. As DNA, the CDR3 is TGTGCCAGCGGACGGGCGCGGGGGGGAGTGAATGAGCAGTTCTTC.

The chain links TRBV9 to TRBJ2-1; TRBD2 matches 7 bases. The CDR3 is 15 amino acids. Losses at the gene ends were 2 bases for V and 0 bases for J; bases not matched to a gene: 2. CDR1 is SGDLS and CDR2 is YYNGEE in the germline V gene. The CDR3 region has the DNA TGTGCCAGCAGCGTTCCTAGCGGCTCCTACAATGAGCAGTTCTTC. Its protein product is CASSVPSGSYNEQFF.

The chain combines TRBV25-1 with TRBJ2-1, with D maybe TRBD2 (5 bases). V gave up 5 bases and J gave up 4 bases, with 21 bases separating them. The CDR3 covers 17 residues. Germline V gives CDR1 MGHDK, CDR2 SYGVNS. CDR3 sequence: CASSILGSGRLYNEQFF. The CDR3 nucleotides are TGTGCCAGCAGTATACTTGGCAGCGGACGCCTATACAATGAGCAGTTCTTC.

This clone was seen more than once but under ten times. This sequence joins TRBV11-2 and TRBJ1-2, with 8 bases matching TRBD1. Per the germline V gene, CDR1 is SGHAT and CDR2 is FQNNGV. V was pared by 4 bases and J by 8 bases, with 21 bases of the junction left unmatched. The CDR3 has 18 amino acids. CDR3 in DNA: TGTGCCAGCAGCTCCGCTGGACAGGGACGACTAAGGCCTTCCGGCTACACCTTC. Its protein is CASSSAGQGRLRPSGYTF.

V gene TRBV12-5 combines with J gene TRBJ2-1, with 12 positions matching TRBD2. CDR1 and CDR2 from the germline V gene are LGHNT and FRNRAP. The CDR3 consists of 20 residues. V shed 6 bases, J shed 1 base, and the junction held 16 bases outside the gene matches. CDR3 in DNA: TGTGCTAGTGGCCTTGATTGGACTAGCGGGAAAGTTGGGTCCTACAATGAGCAGTTCTTC. Translated: CASGLDWTSGKVGSYNEQFF.

This chain connects TRBV27 to TRBJ1-1; D is possibly TRBD1 (5 bases). The CDR3 is made up of 14 amino acids. Germline V gives CDR1 MNHEY, CDR2 SMNVEV (reference sequence). Deletions cut 7 bases from V and 5 bases from J, with 17 bases between. For the CDR3, the DNA is TGTGCCAGCACCCCCGGAGGGGCCGAAACTGAAGCTTTCTTT. Encoded protein: CASTPGGAETEAFF.

The chain carries TRBV7-9 and TRBJ1-5; D is perhaps TRBD1 (5 bases). V was trimmed by 0 bases and J by 7 bases, leaving 13 bases between them. The CDR3 is 15 residues long. CDR1 and CDR2 from the germline V gene are SEHNR and FQNEAQ (reference sequence). CDR3 DNA sequence: TGTGCCAGCAGCTTAGCATCGGGGCAGGCCCAGCCCCAGCATTTT. Amino acid sequence: CASSLASGQAQPQHF.

The V and J genes are TRBV12-5 and TRBJ2-3; maybe TRBD2 (5 bases). The ends were cut back, 0 bases at V and 2 bases at J, with 9 bases in the middle. The germline V gene encodes CDR1 LGHNT and CDR2 FRNRAP. CDR3 size: 15 residues. CDR3 nucleotide sequence: TGTGCTAGTGGTTTGGTAGCGGCTCCCACAGATACGCAGTATTTT. Its translation: CASGLVAAPTDTQYF. The whole variable domain, remainder taken from reference TRBV12-5 and TRBJ2-3, is DARVTQTPRHKVTEMGQEVTMRCQPILGHNTVFWYRQTMMQGLELLAYFRNRAPLDDSGMPKDRFSAEMPDATLATLKIQPSEPRDSAVYFCASGLVAAPTDTQYFGPGTRLTVL.

The chain has TRBV19 and TRBJ1-2; possible D gene TRBD1, 5 bases. The germline V gene has CDR1 LNHDA and CDR2 SQIVND (reference sequence). CDR3 length: 15 residues. Trimming took off 4 bases at V and 3 bases at J, with 15 bases between the two ends. The chain's CDR3 is CASSTTGGYDYGYTF. CDR3 nucleotides: TGTGCCAGTAGTACTACCGGGGGATACGACTATGGCTACACCTTC.

The V and J genes are TRBV30 and TRBJ2-1; 14 nucleotides line up with TRBD2. Germline V gives CDR1 GTSNPN, CDR2 SVGIG (reference sequence). The CDR3 is 15 residues long. The ends lost 3 bases at V and 8 bases at J; junction bases unmatched: 6. CDR3 DNA: TGTGCCTGGAGAGCGGGGACTAGCGGGAGTCATGAGCAGTTCTTC. This encodes CAWRAGTSGSHEQFF.

As concerns this clone: This sample also contains other DNA sequences that code for the same CDR3. The rearrangement uses TRBV7-9 and TRBJ2-7; 7 bases agree with TRBD1. The CDR3 extends over 14 amino acids. V was clipped by 5 bases and J by 3 bases; unmatched bases: 7. Germline CDR1 and CDR2: SEHNR and FQNEAQ (reference sequence). CDR3 sequence (DNA): TGTGCCAGCAGCCCTCTAAACAGGGGCTACGAGCAGTACTTC. It encodes CASSPLNRGYEQYF.